The clone carrying this T cell receptor (beta chain) was detected ten times or more. Its antigen is not identified. The CDR3 has 16 residues. With 6 bases clipped from V and 9 bases from J, the junction kept 20 bases outside the gene matches. The source of the sample is a study of T cells in Graves' hyperthyroidism and ophthalmopathy. Study results and caveats: Most clonotypes expanded in thyroid above 0.001 were likewise present in blood.

Researchers took RNA transcripts and amplified the TCR beta CDR3 regions from them. The TCR CDR3 was amplified in a first-round RT-PCR using the HTBI primer set. TCRdb used MiXCR to reprocess the multiplex PCR reads, holding one entry per CDR3 protein. The profile shows approximately 380,000 distinct CDR3 sequences, roughly 18% of them singletons. This chain links TRBV12-3 or TRBV12-4 with TRBJ2-7; 7 bases are shared with TRBD1. This receptor was identified in a man aged 18 to 29 with Graves' ophthalmopathy. The sequenced sample consisted of blood. The CDR3 region is CASSGAPGQRPRGQYF. CDR3 in DNA: TGTGCCAGCAGCGGCGCCCCGGGACAGCGACCTCGTGGGCAGTACTTC.